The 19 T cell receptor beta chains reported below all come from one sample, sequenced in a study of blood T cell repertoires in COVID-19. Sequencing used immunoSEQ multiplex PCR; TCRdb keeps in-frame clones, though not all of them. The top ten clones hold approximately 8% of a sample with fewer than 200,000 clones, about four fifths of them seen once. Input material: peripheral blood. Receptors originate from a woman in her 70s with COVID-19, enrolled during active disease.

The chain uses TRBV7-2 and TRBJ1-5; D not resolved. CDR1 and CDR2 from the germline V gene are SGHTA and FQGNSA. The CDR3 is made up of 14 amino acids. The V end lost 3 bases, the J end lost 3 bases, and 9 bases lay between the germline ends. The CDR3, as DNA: TGTGCCAGCAGCTTCCGGGAGACCAATCAGCCCCAGCATTTT. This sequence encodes CASSFRETNQPQHF.

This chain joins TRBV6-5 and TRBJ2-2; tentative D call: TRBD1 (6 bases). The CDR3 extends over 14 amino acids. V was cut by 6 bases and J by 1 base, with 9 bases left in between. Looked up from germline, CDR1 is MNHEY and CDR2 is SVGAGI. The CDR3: CASRKTGNTGELFF. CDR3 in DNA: TGTGCCAGCAGAAAGACAGGGAACACCGGGGAGCTGTTTTTT.

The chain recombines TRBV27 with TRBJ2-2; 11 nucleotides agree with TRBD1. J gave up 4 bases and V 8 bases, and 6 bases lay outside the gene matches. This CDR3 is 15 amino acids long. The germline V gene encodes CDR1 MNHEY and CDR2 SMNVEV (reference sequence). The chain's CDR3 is CASSPGTGGTGELFF. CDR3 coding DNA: TGTGCCAGCTCCCCGGGGACAGGGGGCACCGGGGAGCTGTTTTTT.

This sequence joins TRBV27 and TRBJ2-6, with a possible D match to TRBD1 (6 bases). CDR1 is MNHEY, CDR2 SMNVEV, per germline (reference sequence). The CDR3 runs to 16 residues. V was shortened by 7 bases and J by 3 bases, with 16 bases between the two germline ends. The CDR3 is CASNLFGGRGANVLTF. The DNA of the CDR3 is TGTGCCAGCAACCTTTTTGGGGGCCGTGGGGCCAACGTCCTGACTTTC.

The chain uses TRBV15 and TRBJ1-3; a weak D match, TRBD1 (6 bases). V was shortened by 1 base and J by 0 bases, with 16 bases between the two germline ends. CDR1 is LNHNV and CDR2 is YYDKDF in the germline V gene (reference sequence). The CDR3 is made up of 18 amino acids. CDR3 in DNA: TGTGCCACCAGCAGAGGAGGTGTGCAGGGGTACTCTGGAAACACCATATATTTT. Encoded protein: CATSRGGVQGYSGNTIYF.

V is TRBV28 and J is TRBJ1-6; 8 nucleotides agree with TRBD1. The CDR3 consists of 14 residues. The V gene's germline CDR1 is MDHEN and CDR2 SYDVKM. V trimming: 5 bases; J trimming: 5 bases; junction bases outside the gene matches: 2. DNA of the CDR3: TGTGCCAGCAGTCCGGGACAGGATAATTCACCCCTCCACTTT. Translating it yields CASSPGQDNSPLHF.

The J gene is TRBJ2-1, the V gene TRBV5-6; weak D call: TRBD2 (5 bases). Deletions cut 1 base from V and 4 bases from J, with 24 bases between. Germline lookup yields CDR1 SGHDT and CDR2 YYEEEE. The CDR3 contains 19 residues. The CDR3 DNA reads TGTGCCAGCAGCTTGTATCAGCGGCTTCTTAGGAAAGCATACAATGAGCAGTTCTTC. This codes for CASSLYQRLLRKAYNEQFF.

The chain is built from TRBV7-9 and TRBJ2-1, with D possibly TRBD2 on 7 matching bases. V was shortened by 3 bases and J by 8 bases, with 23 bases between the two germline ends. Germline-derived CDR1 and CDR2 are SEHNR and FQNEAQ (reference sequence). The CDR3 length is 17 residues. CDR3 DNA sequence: TGTGCCAGCAGCTTGCGTCCAGGGGCGGGAGAAACGTATGAGCAGTTCTTC. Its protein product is CASSLRPGAGETYEQFF.

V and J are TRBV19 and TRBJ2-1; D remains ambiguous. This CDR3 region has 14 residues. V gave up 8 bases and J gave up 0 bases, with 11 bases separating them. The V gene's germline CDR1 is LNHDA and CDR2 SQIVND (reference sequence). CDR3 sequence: CASAPISSYNEQFF. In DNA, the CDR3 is TGTGCCAGTGCCCCGATCAGCTCCTACAATGAGCAGTTCTTC.

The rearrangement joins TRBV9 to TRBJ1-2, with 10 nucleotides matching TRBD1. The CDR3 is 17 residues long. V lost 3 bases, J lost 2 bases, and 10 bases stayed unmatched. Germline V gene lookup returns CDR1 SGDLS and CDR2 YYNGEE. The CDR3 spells CASSGGGKTGGNYGYTF. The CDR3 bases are TGTGCCAGCAGCGGTGGAGGAAAGACAGGGGGCAACTATGGCTACACCTTC.

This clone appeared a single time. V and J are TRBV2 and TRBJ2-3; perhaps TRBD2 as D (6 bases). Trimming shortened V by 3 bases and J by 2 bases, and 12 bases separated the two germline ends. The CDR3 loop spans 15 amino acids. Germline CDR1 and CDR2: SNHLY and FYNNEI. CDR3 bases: TGTGCCAGCAGTGATACCCTAGCGACCACAGATACGCAGTATTTT. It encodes CASSDTLATTDTQYF.

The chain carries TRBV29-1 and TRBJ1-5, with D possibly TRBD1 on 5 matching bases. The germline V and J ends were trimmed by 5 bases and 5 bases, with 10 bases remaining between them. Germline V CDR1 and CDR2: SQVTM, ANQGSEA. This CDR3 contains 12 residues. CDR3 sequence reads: CSVLSTDQPQHF. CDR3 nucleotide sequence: TGCAGCGTTTTATCGACAGATCAGCCCCAGCATTTT. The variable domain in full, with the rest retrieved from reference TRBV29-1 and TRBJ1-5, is SAVISQKPSRDICQRGTSLTIQCQVDSQVTMMFWYRQQPGQSLTLIATANQGSEATYESGFVIDKFPISRPNLTFSTLTVSNMSPEDSSIYLCSVLSTDQPQHFGDGTRLSIL.

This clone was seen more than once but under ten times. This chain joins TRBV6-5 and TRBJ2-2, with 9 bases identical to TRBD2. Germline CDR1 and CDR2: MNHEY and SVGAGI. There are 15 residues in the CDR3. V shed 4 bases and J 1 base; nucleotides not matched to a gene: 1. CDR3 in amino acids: CASSLAGVNTGELFF. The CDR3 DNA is TGTGCCAGCAGTTTAGCGGGAGTGAACACCGGGGAGCTGTTTTTT.

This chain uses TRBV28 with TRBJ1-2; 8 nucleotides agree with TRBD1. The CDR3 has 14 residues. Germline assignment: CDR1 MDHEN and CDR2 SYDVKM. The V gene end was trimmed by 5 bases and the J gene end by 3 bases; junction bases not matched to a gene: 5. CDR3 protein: CASSQTGEYYGYTF. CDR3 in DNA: TGTGCCAGCAGTCAGACAGGGGAATACTATGGCTACACCTTC.

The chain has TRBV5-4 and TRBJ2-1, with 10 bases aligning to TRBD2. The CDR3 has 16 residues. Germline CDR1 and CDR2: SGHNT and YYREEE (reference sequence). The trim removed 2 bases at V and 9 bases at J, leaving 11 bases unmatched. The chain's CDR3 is CASSFRVAGGIGEQFF. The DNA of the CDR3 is TGTGCCAGCAGCTTTCGGGTAGCGGGAGGAATAGGTGAGCAGTTCTTC.

CDR3 DNA sequence: TGTGCCAGCAGTGAAGGGGGACAGAACTATGGCTACACCTTC. Protein product: CASSEGGQNYGYTF. The rearrangement links TRBV2 to TRBJ1-2; TRBD1 matches 7 bases. J gave up 2 bases and V 1 base, and 1 base lay outside the gene matches. This CDR3 comprises 14 residues. From germline, CDR1 is SNHLY and CDR2 FYNNEI.

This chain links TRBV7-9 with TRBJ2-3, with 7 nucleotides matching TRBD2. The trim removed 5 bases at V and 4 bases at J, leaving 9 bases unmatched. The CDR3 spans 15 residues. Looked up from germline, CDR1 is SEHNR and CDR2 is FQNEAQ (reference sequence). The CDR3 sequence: CASSKTSVSADTQYF. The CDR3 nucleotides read TGTGCCAGCAGCAAAACTAGCGTCAGCGCAGATACGCAGTATTTT. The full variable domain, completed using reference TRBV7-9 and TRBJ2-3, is DTGVSQNPRHKITKRGQNVTFRCDPISEHNRLYWYRQTLGQGPEFLTYFQNEAQLEKSRLLSDRFSAERPKGSFSTLEIQRTEQGDSAMYLCASSKTSVSADTQYFGPGTRLTVL.

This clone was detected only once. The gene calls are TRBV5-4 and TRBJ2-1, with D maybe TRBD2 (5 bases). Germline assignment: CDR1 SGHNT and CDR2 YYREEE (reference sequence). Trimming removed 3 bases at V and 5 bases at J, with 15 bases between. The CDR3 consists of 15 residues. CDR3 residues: CASSYRRGLHNEQFF. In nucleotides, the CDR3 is TGTGCCAGCAGCTATCGTCGAGGACTGCACAATGAGCAGTTCTTC. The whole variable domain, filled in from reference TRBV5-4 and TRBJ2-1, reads ETGVTQSPTHLIKTRGQQVTLRCSSQSGHNTVSWYQQALGQGPQFIFQYYREEENGRGNFPPRFSGLQFPNYSSELNVNALELDDSALYLCASSYRRGLHNEQFFGPGTRLTVL.

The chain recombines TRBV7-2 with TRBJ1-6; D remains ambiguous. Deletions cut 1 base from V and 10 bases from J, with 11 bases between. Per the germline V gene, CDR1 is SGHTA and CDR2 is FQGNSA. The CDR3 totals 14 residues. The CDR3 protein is CASSLGGIVSPLHF. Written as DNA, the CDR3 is TGTGCCAGCAGCTTAGGAGGGATTGTATCACCCCTCCACTTT.